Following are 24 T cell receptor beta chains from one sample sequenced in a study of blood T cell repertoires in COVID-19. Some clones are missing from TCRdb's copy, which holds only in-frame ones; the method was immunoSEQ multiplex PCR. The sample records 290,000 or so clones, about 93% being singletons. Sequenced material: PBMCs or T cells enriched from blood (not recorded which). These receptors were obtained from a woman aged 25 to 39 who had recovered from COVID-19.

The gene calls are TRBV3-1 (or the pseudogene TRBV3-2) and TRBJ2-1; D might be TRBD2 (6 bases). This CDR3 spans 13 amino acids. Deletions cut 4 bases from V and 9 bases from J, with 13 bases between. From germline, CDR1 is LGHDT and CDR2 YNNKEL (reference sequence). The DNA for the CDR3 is TGTGCCAGCAGCCCTGGACCGGGAGCTGAGCAGTTCTTC. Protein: CASSPGPGAEQFF.

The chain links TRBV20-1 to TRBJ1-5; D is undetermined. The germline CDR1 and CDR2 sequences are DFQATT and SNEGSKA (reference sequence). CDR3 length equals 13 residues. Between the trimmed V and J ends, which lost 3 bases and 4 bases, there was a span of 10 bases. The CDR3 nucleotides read TGCAGTGCTAGTGCAGGATCAAATCAGCCCCAGCATTTT. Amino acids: CSASAGSNQPQHF.

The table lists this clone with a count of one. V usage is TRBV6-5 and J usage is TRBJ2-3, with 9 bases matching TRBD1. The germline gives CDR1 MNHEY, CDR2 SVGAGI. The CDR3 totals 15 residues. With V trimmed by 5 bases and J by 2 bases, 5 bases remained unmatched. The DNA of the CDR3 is TGTGCCAGCAGTCTCGGGACAGGGAACACAGATACGCAGTATTTT. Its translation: CASSLGTGNTDTQYF.

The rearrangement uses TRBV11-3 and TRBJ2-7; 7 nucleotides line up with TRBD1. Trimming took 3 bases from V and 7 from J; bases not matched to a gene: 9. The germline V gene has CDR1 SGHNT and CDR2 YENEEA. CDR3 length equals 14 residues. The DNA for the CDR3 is TGTGCCAGCAGCTTGTACGGTTCCAGGGGGGAGCAGTACTTC. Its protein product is CASSLYGSRGEQYF.

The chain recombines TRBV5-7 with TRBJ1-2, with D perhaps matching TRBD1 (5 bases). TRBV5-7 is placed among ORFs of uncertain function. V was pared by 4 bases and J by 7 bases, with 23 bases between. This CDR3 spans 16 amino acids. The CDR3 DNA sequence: TGTGCCAGCAGCCTACCGTGGGTGGGGGAGGGTCTTGGCTACACCTTC. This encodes CASSLPWVGEGLGYTF.

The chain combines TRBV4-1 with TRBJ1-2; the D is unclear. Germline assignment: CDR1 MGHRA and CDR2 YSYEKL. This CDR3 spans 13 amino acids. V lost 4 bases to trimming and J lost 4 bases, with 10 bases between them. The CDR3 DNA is TGCGCCAGCAGCCTGACACCGGTCTATGGCTACACCTTC. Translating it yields CASSLTPVYGYTF.

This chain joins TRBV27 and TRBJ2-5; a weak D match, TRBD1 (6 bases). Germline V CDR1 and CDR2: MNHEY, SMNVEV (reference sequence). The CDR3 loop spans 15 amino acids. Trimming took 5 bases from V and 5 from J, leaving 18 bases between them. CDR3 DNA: TGTGCCAGCAGTCCCCAATTTTGGACAGTGGAGACCCAGTACTTC. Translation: CASSPQFWTVETQYF.

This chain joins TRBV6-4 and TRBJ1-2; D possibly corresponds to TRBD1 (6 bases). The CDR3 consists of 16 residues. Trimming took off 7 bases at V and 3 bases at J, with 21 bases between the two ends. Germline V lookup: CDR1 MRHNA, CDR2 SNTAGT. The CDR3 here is CASTIVGQGHDYGYTF. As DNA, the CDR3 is TGTGCCAGCACCATCGTCGGGCAGGGGCACGACTATGGCTACACCTTC.

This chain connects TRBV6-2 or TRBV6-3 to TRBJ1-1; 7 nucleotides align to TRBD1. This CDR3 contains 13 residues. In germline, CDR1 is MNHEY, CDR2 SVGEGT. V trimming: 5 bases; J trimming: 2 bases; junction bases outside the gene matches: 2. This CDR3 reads CASSQGENTEAFF. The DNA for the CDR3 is TGTGCCAGCAGTCAGGGGGAAAACACTGAAGCTTTCTTT.

CDR3 DNA: TGTGCCAGCAGTGACTTGGGCGGGACTAGCAATGAGCAGTTCTTC. Residues: CASSDLGGTSNEQFF. The J gene is TRBJ2-1, the V gene TRBV6-4; 8 positions match TRBD2. CDR1 is MRHNA, CDR2 SNTAGT, per germline. The V and J ends lost 1 base and 6 bases, in that order; junction bases with no gene match: 5. This CDR3 contains 15 residues.

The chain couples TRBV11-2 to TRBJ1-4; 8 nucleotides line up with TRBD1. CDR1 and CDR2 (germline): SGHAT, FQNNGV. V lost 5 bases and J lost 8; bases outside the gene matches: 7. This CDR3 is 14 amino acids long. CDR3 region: CASSKGQGGEKLFF. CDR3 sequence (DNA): TGTGCCAGCAGCAAAGGACAGGGAGGGGAAAAACTGTTTTTT.

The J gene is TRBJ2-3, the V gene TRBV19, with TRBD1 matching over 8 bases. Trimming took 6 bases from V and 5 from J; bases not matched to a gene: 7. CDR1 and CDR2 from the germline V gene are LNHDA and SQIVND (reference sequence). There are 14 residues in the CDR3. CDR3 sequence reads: CASRPQGAKDTQYF. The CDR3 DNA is TGTGCCAGTAGACCTCAGGGGGCGAAAGATACGCAGTATTTT.

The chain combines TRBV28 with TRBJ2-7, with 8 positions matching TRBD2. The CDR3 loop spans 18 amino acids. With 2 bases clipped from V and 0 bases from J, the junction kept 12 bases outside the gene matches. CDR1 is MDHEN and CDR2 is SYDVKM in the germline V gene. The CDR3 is CASSLASLTGGHSYEQYF. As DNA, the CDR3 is TGTGCCAGCAGTTTAGCGTCTCTAACGGGAGGGCACTCCTACGAGCAGTACTTC.

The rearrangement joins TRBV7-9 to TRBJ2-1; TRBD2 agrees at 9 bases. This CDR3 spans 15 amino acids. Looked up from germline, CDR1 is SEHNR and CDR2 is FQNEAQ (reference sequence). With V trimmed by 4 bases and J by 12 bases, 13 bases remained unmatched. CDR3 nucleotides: TGTGCCAGCAGCTCCCCGGGACTAGCCACAACTAGGCAGTTCTTC. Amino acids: CASSSPGLATTRQFF.

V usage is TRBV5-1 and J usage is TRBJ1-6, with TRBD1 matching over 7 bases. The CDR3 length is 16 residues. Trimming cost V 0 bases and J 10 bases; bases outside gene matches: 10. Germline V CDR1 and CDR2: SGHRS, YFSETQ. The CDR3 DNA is TGCGCCAGCAGCTTGGCCCCGGGACAGCGGCCCTCACCCCTCCACTTT. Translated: CASSLAPGQRPSPLHF.

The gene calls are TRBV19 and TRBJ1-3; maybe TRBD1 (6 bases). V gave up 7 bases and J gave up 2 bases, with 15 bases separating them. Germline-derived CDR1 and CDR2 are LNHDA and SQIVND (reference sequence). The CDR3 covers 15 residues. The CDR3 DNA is TGTGCCAGTATGATAACAGGGTCGGCTGGAAACACCATATATTTT. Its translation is CASMITGSAGNTIYF.

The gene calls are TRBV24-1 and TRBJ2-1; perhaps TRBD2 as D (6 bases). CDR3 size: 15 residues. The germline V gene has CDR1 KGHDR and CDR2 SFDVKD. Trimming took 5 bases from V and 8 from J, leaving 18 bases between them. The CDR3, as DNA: TGTGCCACCAGTGCGGTGGGGAGGCGGAGCGATGAGCAGTTCTTC. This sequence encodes CATSAVGRRSDEQFF.

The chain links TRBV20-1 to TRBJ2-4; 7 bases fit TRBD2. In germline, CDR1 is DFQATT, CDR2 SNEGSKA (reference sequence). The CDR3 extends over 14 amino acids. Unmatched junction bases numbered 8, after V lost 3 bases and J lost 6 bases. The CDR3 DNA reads TGCAGTGCTAGTAGGGCGGGAGCAGGAAACATTCAGTACTTC. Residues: CSASRAGAGNIQYF.

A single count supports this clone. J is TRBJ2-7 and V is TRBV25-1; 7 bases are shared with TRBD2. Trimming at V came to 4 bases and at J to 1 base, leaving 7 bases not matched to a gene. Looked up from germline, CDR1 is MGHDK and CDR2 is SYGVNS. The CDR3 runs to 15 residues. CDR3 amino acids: CASSGYSGDSYEQYF. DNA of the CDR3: TGTGCCAGCAGTGGTTACAGCGGGGATTCCTACGAGCAGTACTTC.

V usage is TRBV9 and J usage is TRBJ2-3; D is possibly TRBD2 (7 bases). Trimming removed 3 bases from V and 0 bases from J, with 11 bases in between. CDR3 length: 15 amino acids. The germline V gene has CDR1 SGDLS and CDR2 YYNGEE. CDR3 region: CASSGAGASTDTQYF. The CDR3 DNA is TGTGCCAGCAGCGGCGCGGGGGCTAGCACAGATACGCAGTATTTT. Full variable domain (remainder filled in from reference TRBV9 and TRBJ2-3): DSGVTQTPKHLITATGQRVTLRCSPRSGDLSVYWYQQSLDQGLQFLIQYYNGEERAKGNILERFSAQQFPDLHSELNLSSLELGDSALYFCASSGAGASTDTQYFGPGTRLTVL.

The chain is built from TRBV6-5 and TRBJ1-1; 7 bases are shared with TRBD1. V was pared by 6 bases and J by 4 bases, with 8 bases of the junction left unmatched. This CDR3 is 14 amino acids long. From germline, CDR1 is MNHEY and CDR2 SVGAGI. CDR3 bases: TGTGCCAGCAGGTACAGGGGCGCCGGCACTGAAGCTTTCTTT. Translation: CASRYRGAGTEAFF.

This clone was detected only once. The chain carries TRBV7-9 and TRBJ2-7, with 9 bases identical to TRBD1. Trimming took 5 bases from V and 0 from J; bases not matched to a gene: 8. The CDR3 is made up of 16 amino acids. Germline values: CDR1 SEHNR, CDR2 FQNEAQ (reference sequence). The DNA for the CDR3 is TGTGCCAGCAGCCTCCGGCGACAGGGGGGCTCCTACGAGCAGTACTTC. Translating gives CASSLRRQGGSYEQYF.

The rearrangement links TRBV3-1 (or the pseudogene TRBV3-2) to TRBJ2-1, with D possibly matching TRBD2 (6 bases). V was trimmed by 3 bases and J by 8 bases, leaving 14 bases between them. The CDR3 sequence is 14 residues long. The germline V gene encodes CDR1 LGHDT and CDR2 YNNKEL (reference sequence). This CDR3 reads CASSQAGFYDEQFF. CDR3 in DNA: TGTGCCAGCAGCCAGGCGGGATTTTACGATGAGCAGTTCTTC.

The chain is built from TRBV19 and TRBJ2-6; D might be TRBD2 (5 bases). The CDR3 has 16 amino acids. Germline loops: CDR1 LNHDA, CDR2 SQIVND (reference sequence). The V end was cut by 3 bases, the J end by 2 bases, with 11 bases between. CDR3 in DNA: TGTGCCAGTAGTATCTTGGACTTCACTGGGGCCAACGTCCTGACTTTC. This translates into CASSILDFTGANVLTF.